Given below is one TCR beta chain in context. Antigen specificity is unknown. This sample stems from a study of cytomegalovirus exposure and HLA in healthy donors. The PCR had 60 Vbeta and 13 Jbeta primers. Data came from immunoSEQ multiplex PCR; TCRdb stores just in-frame clones and leaves some out. This sample has about 120,000 clones; about 80% occur once, and the top ten carry 7.5% to 10%. Study findings and constraints: CMV serostatus stood as the only immune exposure information on hand. A prior analysis recorded that most TCR beta V segments were productive about 90% or about 30% of the time.

Sequencing used PBMCs. This TCR was recovered from a female donor in good health and CMV-seropositive.

The CDR3 here is CASSIGQRLQNTEAFF. DNA of the CDR3: TGTGCCAGCAGCATAGGACAGCGTCTTCAGAACACTGAAGCTTTCTTT. The chain links TRBV5-5 to TRBJ1-1; D possibly corresponds to TRBD1 (6 bases). Trimming took 4 bases from V and 1 from J, leaving 17 bases between them. CDR1 is SGHKS, CDR2 YYEKEE, per germline (reference sequence). The CDR3 sequence is 16 residues long. Based on the CDR3 plus reference TRBV5-5 and TRBJ1-1, the full variable domain is DAGVTQSPTHLIKTRGQQVTLRCSPISGHKSVSWYQQVLGQGPQFIFQYYEKEERGRGNFPDRFSARQFPNYSSELNVNALLLGDSALYLCASSIGQRLQNTEAFFGQGTRLTVV.